Listed below are T cell receptor beta chains from one sample, sequenced in a study of T cell responses to AZD1222 COVID-19 vaccine. The repertoire was sequenced with immunoSEQ multiplex PCR; TCRdb's copy has only in-frame clones and lacks some. The sample yields about 51,000 clones, 70% to 90% seen once. This material consisted of peripheral blood, taken 28 days after the second AZD1222 dose. The receptors come from an adult who received the AZD1222 COVID-19 vaccine. Both conserved end residues are part of each CDR3. D genes are given only for firm matches. Clone size is not always given. Where it is, it says once, few, many or a class for expanded clones.

length	D	V	J	size	CDR3	DNA
15	TRBD2	TRBV6-6	TRBJ2-7	.	CASSYSASGAYEQYF	TGTGCCAGCAGTTACTCGGCTAGCGGGGCTTACGAGCAGTACTTC
17	.	TRBV5-5	TRBJ2-1	few	CASSLVWGAGSYNEQFF	TGTGCCAGCAGCTTGGTGTGGGGGGCAGGATCCTACAATGAGCAGTTCTTC
12	.	TRBV10-3	TRBJ1-1	large	CASDAGNTEAFF	TGTGCCTCCGACGCGGGGAACACTGAAGCTTTCTTT
15	.	TRBV29-1	TRBJ2-5	.	CSVDAVSAAGETQYF	TGCAGCGTTGACGCAGTAAGCGCCGCAGGGGAGACCCAGTACTTC
15	TRBD1	TRBV19	TRBJ2-7	.	CASSMAGTGPYEQYF	TGTGCCAGTAGTATGGCGGGGACAGGTCCCTACGAGCAGTACTTC
15	.	TRBV5-1	TRBJ1-4	.	CASSLVTGANEKLFF	TGCGCCAGCAGCTTGGTGACAGGAGCTAATGAAAAACTGTTTTTT
13	TRBD1	TRBV19	TRBJ2-3	.	CASRDRGSDTQYF	TGTGCCAGTAGAGACAGGGGCTCAGATACGCAGTATTTT
16	.	TRBV3-1/TRBV3-2	TRBJ1-2	.	CASSQDAAGEWNGYTF	TGTGCCAGCAGCCAAGATGCGGCCGGGGAGTGGAATGGCTACACCTTC
12	.	TRBV29-1	TRBJ2-3	.	CSAHKATDTQYF	TGCAGCGCGCATAAGGCCACAGATACGCAGTATTTT
13	TRBD1	TRBV3-1/TRBV3-2	TRBJ1-6	.	CASSQEVDRALHF	TGTGCCAGCAGCCAAGAAGTCGACAGGGCGCTCCACTTT
19	TRBD1	TRBV19	TRBJ2-1	.	CASSIGTGLPQPSYNEQFF	TGTGCCAGTAGTATAGGGACAGGGCTACCCCAACCCTCCTACAATGAGCAGTTCTTC
14	.	TRBV3-1/TRBV3-2	TRBJ1-3	.	CASSQGGTGNTIYF	TGTGCCAGCAGCCAGGGGGGTACTGGAAACACCATATATTTT
14	.	TRBV2	TRBJ1-5	.	CASTASTGYQPQHF	TGTGCCAGCACCGCATCTACAGGTTATCAGCCCCAGCATTTT
14	.	TRBV9	TRBJ2-7	.	CASSVGGSRYEQYF	TGTGCCAGCAGCGTAGGTGGGAGTAGGTACGAGCAGTACTTC
14	.	TRBV4-1	TRBJ2-7	.	CASSQDPSSYEQYF	TGCGCCAGCAGCCAAGATCCCAGCTCCTACGAGCAGTACTTC
12	.	TRBV3-1/TRBV3-2	TRBJ1-5	.	CASSHLDQPQHF	TGTGCCAGCAGCCACTTAGATCAGCCCCAGCATTTT
14	.	TRBV25-1	TRBJ2-1	.	CASSNREGYNEQFF	TGTGCCAGCAGCAACAGGGAGGGGTACAATGAGCAGTTCTTC
13	.	TRBV28	TRBJ2-1	.	CASAQDPYNEQFF	TGTGCCAGCGCGCAAGACCCCTACAATGAGCAGTTCTTC
15	.	TRBV27	TRBJ2-1	.	CASSLVFSSYNEQFF	TGTGCCAGCAGTTTAGTCTTCAGCTCCTACAATGAGCAGTTCTTC
13	TRBD1	TRBV5-1	TRBJ1-6	.	CASSLAGQGPLHF	TGCGCCAGCAGCTTGGCTGGACAGGGGCCTCTCCACTTT
14	TRBD2	TRBV7-3	TRBJ2-7	.	CASSALGTSNEQYF	TGTGCCAGCAGCGCGTTGGGGACTAGCAACGAGCAGTACTTC
16	.	TRBV4-3	TRBJ1-4	.	CASSQDWGPANEKLFF	TGCGCCAGCAGCCAAGATTGGGGACCAGCTAATGAAAAACTGTTTTTT
17	TRBD1	TRBV15	TRBJ2-7	.	CATSDRDRVFLLYEQYF	TGTGCCACCAGCGACCGGGACAGGGTTTTTTTATTATACGAGCAGTACTTC
15	TRBD2	TRBV29-1	TRBJ2-3	.	CSVRTSGTRPDTQYF	TGCAGCGTTCGGACTAGCGGGACCCGGCCAGATACGCAGTATTTT
12	.	TRBV19	TRBJ2-2	.	CASSTGSGELFF	TGTGCCAGTAGTACAGGGTCCGGGGAGCTGTTTTTT
14	.	TRBV11-2	TRBJ1-4	.	CASSPRVRNEKLFF	TGTGCCAGCAGCCCCAGAGTACGGAATGAAAAACTGTTTTTT
12	.	TRBV12-3/TRBV12-4	TRBJ1-4	once	CASSLTDEKLFF	TGTGCCAGCAGTTTGACCGATGAAAAACTGTTTTTT
15	TRBD1	TRBV27	TRBJ2-2	.	CASSLNRGNTGELFF	TGTGCCAGCAGTTTGAACAGGGGGAACACCGGGGAGCTGTTTTTT
15	TRBD1	TRBV3-1/TRBV3-2	TRBJ1-1	.	CASSPGQGIDTEAFF	TGTGCCAGCAGCCCAGGACAGGGAATAGACACTGAAGCTTTCTTT
15	.	TRBV10-1	TRBJ2-7	.	CASSEGPGTAYEQYF	TGCGCCAGCAGTGAGGGTCCGGGAACGGCCTACGAGCAGTACTTC
13	.	TRBV6-2/TRBV6-3	TRBJ2-7	once	CASSYELSYEQYF	TGTGCCAGCAGTTACGAACTCTCCTACGAGCAGTACTTC
16	TRBD2	TRBV5-4	TRBJ2-3	.	CASSQRLAGVGDTQYF	TGTGCCAGCAGCCAACGACTAGCGGGGGTGGGAGATACGCAGTATTTT
13	TRBD1	TRBV2	TRBJ1-1	.	CASRTGSRTEAFF	TGTGCCAGCAGGACAGGGTCCAGGACTGAAGCTTTCTTT
16	.	TRBV7-9	TRBJ2-3	once	CASQPGADSRTDTQYF	TGTGCCAGCCAGCCTGGGGCAGACTCACGCACAGATACGCAGTATTTT
13	TRBD1	TRBV20-1	TRBJ2-7	.	CSASGDRDYEQYF	TGCAGTGCTAGTGGGGACAGGGACTACGAGCAGTACTTC
16	TRBD2	TRBV7-2	TRBJ2-5	.	CASSFITSGYQETQYF	TGTGCCAGCAGCTTTATTACTAGCGGATACCAAGAGACCCAGTACTTC
15	TRBD2	TRBV9	TRBJ2-1	.	CASSVEAGVTNEQFF	TGTGCCAGCAGCGTAGAAGCGGGAGTAACCAATGAGCAGTTCTTC
16	.	TRBV4-3	TRBJ2-1	.	CASSHHGGEGLNEQFF	TGCGCCAGCAGCCACCATGGAGGGGAAGGGCTCAATGAGCAGTTCTTC
14	.	TRBV7-9	TRBJ1-3	.	CASSFQGSGNTIYF	TGTGCCAGCAGCTTCCAGGGCTCTGGAAACACCATATATTTT
17	TRBD2	TRBV9	TRBJ2-3	.	CASSVDPLAGVSDTQYF	TGTGCCAGCAGCGTAGATCCCCTAGCGGGAGTGTCAGATACGCAGTATTTT
12	.	TRBV2	TRBJ2-7	few	CASSEPSYEQYF	TGTGCCAGCAGTGAACCGAGCTACGAGCAGTACTTC
14	.	TRBV2	TRBJ1-1	.	CASSQGHSDTEAFF	TGTGCCAGCAGTCAGGGACATTCTGACACTGAAGCTTTCTTT
15	TRBD2	TRBV6-1	TRBJ2-7	.	CASSETSHALYEQYF	TGTGCCAGCAGTGAGACTAGCCACGCGCTCTACGAGCAGTACTTC
16	.	TRBV11-2	TRBJ2-7	.	CASSSIAFGGHYEQYF	TGTGCCAGCAGCTCAATTGCATTTGGGGGGCACTACGAGCAGTACTTC
14	.	TRBV7-9	TRBJ1-5	.	CASSTGDSNQPQHF	TGTGCCAGCAGCACCGGGGATAGCAATCAGCCCCAGCATTTT
15	.	TRBV10-1	TRBJ1-2	.	CASSDKGTTNYGYTF	TGCGCCAGCAGTGACAAGGGAACTACTAACTATGGCTACACCTTC
15	TRBD1	TRBV14	TRBJ2-7	.	CASSHVFGAGGQQYF	TGTGCCAGCAGCCATGTTTTCGGGGCAGGGGGACAACAGTACTTC
13	.	TRBV5-6	TRBJ1-3	.	CASSAGRLNTIYF	TGTGCCAGCAGCGCGGGACGGCTGAACACCATATATTTT